This T cell receptor beta chain emerged from a study of shared T cell receptors in the human thymus. Trimming took 1 base from V and 2 from J, leaving 10 bases between them. The germline V gene encodes CDR1 SGHTA and CDR2 FQGNSA. CDR3 length: 15 residues. This table comes from immunoSEQ multiplex PCR, and its TCRdb copy is limited to in-frame clones, with some not included. The sample lists 700,000 or so clones; 80% to 90% were seen once. The same data also went into a second study, on human thymus T cells.

Sequenced sample: thymocytes. The source is a girl younger than two with a congenital heart defect. The genes are TRBV7-2 and TRBJ2-3; D gene ambiguous. The DNA for the CDR3 is TGTGCCAGCAGCTTAGGGGCTACGCCCACAGATACGCAGTATTTT. Its protein is CASSLGATPTDTQYF.